Sequencing of this TCR beta chain was carried out in a study of T cell responses to AZD1222 COVID-19 vaccine. Findings of the study overall: Spike was spanned by vaccine-associated CD4 TCRs, which were dominant at 160-218 and 743-854. Spike-specific TCR breadth and depth rose after two AZD1222 doses. Sampled repertoires all dated from after the peak T cell response. The donors showed a predominance of white British ancestry and of females, with possible underestimation of clonal diversity.

V trimming: 4 bases; J trimming: 0 bases; junction bases outside the gene matches: 6. This CDR3 spans 15 amino acids. Germline V CDR1 and CDR2: SQVTM, ANQGSEA. A remark on this clone: Its antigen is undetermined.

Assay used: immunoSEQ multiplex PCR; TCRdb lists only in-frame clones, some missing. The sample lists about 150,000 clones, 90% seen once, with less than 3% in the top ten. The rearrangement links TRBV29-1 to TRBJ1-2, with 9 nucleotides matching TRBD1. The sample in question was peripheral blood, obtained on day 0 of AZD1222 vaccination. This clonotype originated in an adult in good health. Here the CDR3 DNA reads TGCAGCGTTGGGTTAGGGACAGGGTCTAACTATGGCTACACCTTC. Protein sequence: CSVGLGTGSNYGYTF.